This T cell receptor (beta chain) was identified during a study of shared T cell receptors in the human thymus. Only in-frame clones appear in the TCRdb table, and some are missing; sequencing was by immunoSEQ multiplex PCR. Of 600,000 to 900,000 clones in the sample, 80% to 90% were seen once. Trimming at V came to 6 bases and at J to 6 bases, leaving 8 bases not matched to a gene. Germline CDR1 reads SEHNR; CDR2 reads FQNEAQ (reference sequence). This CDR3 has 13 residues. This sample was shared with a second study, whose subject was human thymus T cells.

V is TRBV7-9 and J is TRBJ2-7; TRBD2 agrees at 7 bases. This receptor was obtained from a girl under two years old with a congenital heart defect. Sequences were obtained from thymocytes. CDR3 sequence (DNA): TGTGCCAGCAGTTCAGGACTAGTGGGCGAGCAGTACTTC. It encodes CASSSGLVGEQYF.